This TCR beta chain was retrieved from a study of T cell repertoires in cytomegalovirus infection. Overall study context: Recently identified HLA-C-restricted CMV epitopes and well-studied HLA-B-restricted CMV epitopes were used by the study. Notes on the study in general: Summed public TCR beta family frequency identified CMV carriers bearing the relevant HLA.

Notes on this clonotype: The antigen remains unidentified.

Trimming took 1 base from V and 6 from J, leaving 15 bases between them. CDR1 and CDR2 (germline): LNHDA, SQIVND (reference sequence). The CDR3 is made up of 15 amino acids. MiXCR was run by TCRdb on the reads, yielding one entry per CDR3 protein. The sample includes 650,000 to 900,000 distinct CDR3 sequences, just under 30% of them seen just once. The starting material was cultured CD8+ T cells from PBMCs, obtained from culture after CMV antigen stimulation. The chain carries TRBV19 and TRBJ1-2; D might be TRBD1 (5 bases). This clonotype originated in a human donor in good health (CMV status not recorded). Some clones in this sample may be carry-over from other donors' samples. In nucleotides, the CDR3 is TGTGCCAGTAGTATAGCAACAGGTGACGCCGATGGCTACACCTTC. This sequence encodes CASSIATGDADGYTF.